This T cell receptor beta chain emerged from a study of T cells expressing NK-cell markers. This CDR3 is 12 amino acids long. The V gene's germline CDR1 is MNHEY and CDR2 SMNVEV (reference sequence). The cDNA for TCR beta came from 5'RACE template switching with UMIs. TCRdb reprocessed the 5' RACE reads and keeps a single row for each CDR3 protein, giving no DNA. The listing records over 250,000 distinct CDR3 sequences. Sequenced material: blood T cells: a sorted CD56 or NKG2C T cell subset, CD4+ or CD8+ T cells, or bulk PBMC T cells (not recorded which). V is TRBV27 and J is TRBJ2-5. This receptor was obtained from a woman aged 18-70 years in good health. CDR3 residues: CASSSLGETQYF.